The TCR beta chain under discussion was sequenced for a study of response to subunit inactivated influenza vaccine. Study-level results: The study's authors posited that every seasonal influenza vaccination enlists few new T cells.

The CDR3 covers 15 residues. The V and J ends lost 5 bases and 6 bases, in that order; junction bases with no gene match: 8. Per the germline V gene, CDR1 is SEHNR and CDR2 is FQNEAQ (reference sequence). This clonotype was picked up a small number of times. Its target is not known. TCRdb passed the RT-PCR reads through MiXCR, listing each CDR3 protein once. The sample yields 550,000 to 650,000 distinct CDR3 sequences, roughly 10% seen once. The sequence came from a man aged 50 to 59 who received an inactivated influenza vaccine. The sequences come from PBMCs from blood, collected on the day of vaccination. The chain is built from TRBV7-9 and TRBJ2-1; 9 bases map to TRBD1. Written as DNA, the CDR3 is TGTGCCAGCAGCCCTGGACAGGGGTTTGGCAATGAGCAGTTCTTC. It specifies CASSPGQGFGNEQFF. Full variable domain (outside the CDR3, taken from reference TRBV7-9 and TRBJ2-1): DTGVSQNPRHKITKRGQNVTFRCDPISEHNRLYWYRQTLGQGPEFLTYFQNEAQLEKSRLLSDRFSAERPKGSFSTLEIQRTEQGDSAMYLCASSPGQGFGNEQFFGPGTRLTVL.